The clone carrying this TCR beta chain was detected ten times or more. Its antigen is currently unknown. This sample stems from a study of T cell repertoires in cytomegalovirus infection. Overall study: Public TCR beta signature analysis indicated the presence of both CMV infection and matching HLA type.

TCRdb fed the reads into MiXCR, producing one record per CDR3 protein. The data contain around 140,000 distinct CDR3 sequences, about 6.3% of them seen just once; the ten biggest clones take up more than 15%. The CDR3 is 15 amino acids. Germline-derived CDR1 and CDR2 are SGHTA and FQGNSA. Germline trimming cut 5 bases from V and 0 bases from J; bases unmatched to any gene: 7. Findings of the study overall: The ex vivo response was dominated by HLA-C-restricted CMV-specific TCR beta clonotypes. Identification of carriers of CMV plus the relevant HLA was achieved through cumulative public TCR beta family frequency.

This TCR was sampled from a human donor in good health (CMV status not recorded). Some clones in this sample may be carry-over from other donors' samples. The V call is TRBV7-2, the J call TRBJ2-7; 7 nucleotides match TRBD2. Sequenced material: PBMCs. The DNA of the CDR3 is TGTGCCAGCAGCCCTCTAGCGGTCAGCTCCTACGAGCAGTACTTC. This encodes CASSPLAVSSYEQYF.